This T cell receptor beta chain was profiled in a study of OX40 agonist ivuxolimab in advanced cancers. For context, the study as a whole: Ivuxolimab was an agonistic, fully human IgG2 monoclonal antibody directed against OX40 (CD134), a costimulatory receptor. Intravenous ivuxolimab was administered to patients every 2 weeks at six dose levels: 0.01, 0.1, 0.3, 1.5, 3 and 10 mg/kg. Of the approximately 50 dose-escalation patients, hepatocellular carcinoma was present in 19, melanoma in roughly 15, renal cell carcinoma in 9 and head and neck cancer in 9. In the dose-escalation cohort, 82.7% of patients were male, and the mean age was roughly 60 years, with a range of roughly 20 to 80. Patients were allowed to have had prior anti-PD-1, anti-PD-L1 or anti-CTLA-4 therapy, and approximately 40% of the dose-escalation patients had been treated with checkpoint inhibitors. Partial responses were achieved by three dose-escalation patients, of whom one had hepatocellular carcinoma and two had cutaneous melanoma. The purpose of peripheral TCRbeta sequencing was to test whether ivuxolimab changed TCR sequence diversity and led to clonal T-cell expansion. The monotherapy dose-escalation portion (N of about 50 patients) of the phase I ivuxolimab trial is reported in the paper.

The CDR3 starts with the cysteine, ends with the phenylalanine, and has 16 residues. The only DNA kept is the CDR3, 48 bases in frame from the first base. Trimming takes 4 bases off V and 0 bases off J; junction bases not matched to a gene: 0. The germline V gene encodes CDR1 SGHDT and CDR2 YYEEEE. The paper as a whole reports these results and caveats: The antigen specificity of the clonally expanded peripheral T cells was not determined. After ivuxolimab, expanded clones were on average more numerous among CD8+ T cells than among CD4+ T cells. At doses of 0.1 to 3.0 mg/kg, clonal expansion of both CD4+ and CD8+ T cells in blood was seen between baseline and week 6. Low levels of normalized T-cell clonal expansion were also shown by some nonresponding patients. In the 0.1-3.0 mg/kg groups, partial responders had among the lowest normalized peripheral clonal expansion, particularly in CD8+ T cells.

The trial excluded patients who had a history of autoimmune disease or who were on systemic immunosuppression. Peripheral blood for TCR sequencing was collected from all dose cohorts at baseline, on cycle 4 day 1, and on cycle 7 day 1. The samples were drawn from a first-in-human, open-label, multicenter phase I dose-escalation trial of ivuxolimab. Adults with locally advanced or metastatic melanoma, renal cell, hepatocellular, or head and neck squamous cell carcinoma were enrolled in the trial. CD4+ and CD8+ T cells were sorted separately from peripheral blood before TCR sequencing. This clone has just one count. No antigen is known for it. Base qualities are not at hand, and no much larger clone is one base apart. Genomic DNA was isolated from the sorted cells so that the TCRbeta CDR3 region could be sequenced. The immunoSEQ Assay was used for sequencing of TCRbeta CDR3 regions. The clones in this table, taken by TCRdb from immuneACCESS, are in-frame only. Not every clone is retained; where verified, under half of the shortfall comes from an unresolved V gene, and the cause of the rest is unknown. This sample gives tens of thousands of clones in total; about 91% of them show up just once. 12% of the sample goes to the ten largest clones.

This sample comprised CD4+ or CD8+ T cells sorted from blood, obtained in a trial of the OX40 agonist ivuxolimab. The TCR originated in an adult with an advanced solid tumor such as melanoma, head and neck, liver or kidney cancer. The V and J genes are TRBV5-6 and TRBJ2-3, with 15 central nucleotides matching TRBD2. The encoded CDR3 is CASSGLAGGSTDTQYF. The base sequence is TGTGCCAGCAGCGGACTAGCGGGGGGGAGCACAGATACGCAGTATTTT.